This section outlines one TCR beta chain sequence together with its context. No conserved phenylalanine or tryptophan is present at the end of the CDR3, so a read error is the likely explanation. These data belong to a study of CD8+CD57+ T cells in acquired aplastic anemia. The CDR3 loop spans 16 amino acids. V shed 5 bases and J 2 bases; nucleotides not matched to a gene: 5. The germline V gene has CDR1 SGHVS and CDR2 FQNEAQ. Using genomic DNA as the template, TCR beta VDJ and CDR3 profiling was carried out. TCRdb independently ran MiXCR on the reads; one entry per CDR3 protein. This sample has 200,000 to 250,000 distinct CDR3 sequences, with 34% found just once.

This clonotype was obtained from a human donor in good health, serving as a control. Source material: sorted CD4+, CD8+, or CD8+CD57+ T cells (not recorded which) from PBMCs. The gene calls are TRBV7-8 and TRBJ2-2; 10 bases align to TRBD2. The CDR3 protein is CASSATSGDNTGELFL. Here the CDR3 DNA reads TGTGCCAGCAGCGCAACTAGCGGGGATAACACCGGGGAGCTGTTTCTT.